These T cell receptor beta chains were read from a single sample in a study of T cell repertoires in cytomegalovirus infection. Their cognate antigens are unknown. TCRdb used MiXCR to reprocess the reads, holding one entry per CDR3 protein. In the table there are over 45,000 distinct CDR3 sequences, about 21% of which are singletons. This sample comprised CD8+ T cells from cultured PBMCs, obtained from culture after CMV antigen stimulation. These receptors originate from a human donor in good health (CMV status not recorded). Some clones in this sample may be carry-over from other donors' samples. The CDR3 runs from the conserved cysteine through the conserved F or W. A D gene is named only where the DNA matches it firmly.

V gene | D gene | CDR3 protein
TRBV7-9 | TRBD1 | CASSSYDREDDYGYTF
TRBV27 | TRBD1 | CASSSLGTGLYNEQFF
TRBV5-1 | - | CASTGTWDGGAFF
TRBV6-5 | - | CASSELDMAAIDTEAFF
TRBV20-1 | TRBD1 | CRARQGRGNEQFF
TRBV7-2 | TRBD2 | CASSSLGLAGVYNEQFF
TRBV7-8 | - | CASNPGGRAYNEQFF
TRBV9 | - | CASSVALSGTDYGYTF
TRBV7-2 | TRBD2 | CASSLSPSAGGPYNELFF
TRBV15 | TRBD1 | CATSRNSLRQGGYEQYF
TRBV7-9 | TRBD1 | CASATGDLSGNTIYF
TRBV7-9 | TRBD1 | CASTPAGTGGSYEQYF
TRBV6-5 | - | CASSPLLGGNYGYTF
TRBV7-8 | - | CASSLRFFAGEKLFF
TRBV13 | - | CASSLNAGQETQYF
TRBV5-1 | TRBD1 | CASSKGQDGWVNTGELFF
TRBV4-3 | TRBD1 | CASSHGWAGGRETQYF
TRBV7-2 | - | CASSFGGSTDTQYF
TRBV7-3 | - | CASSLRPGGTVYNEQFF
TRBV7-2 | TRBD1 | CASSLTGGKTEAFF
TRBV5-1 | - | CASSLVGGPYNEQFF
TRBV28 | - | CASSLLSGQGYGYTF
TRBV7-9 | - | CASSLFLSGQYF
TRBV7-8 | - | CASSFRNTEAFF
TRBV7-2 | - | CASSFPGLGYEQYF
TRBV7-2 | TRBD1 | CASSKTQGLAKNIQYF
TRBV27 | - | CASSFVRSGETQYF
TRBV6-2/TRBV6-3 | - | CASTPVPSKGELFF
TRBV14 | - | CASSLGNYNEQFF
TRBV11-1 | - | CASSPPWTGRDEAFF
TRBV27 | TRBD2 | CASSHLPERGIAKNIQYF
TRBV27 | - | CASSLSGEHQETQYF
TRBV6-1 | - | CASSPTWRTYNEQFF
TRBV7-2 | TRBD1 | CASSLTEGANQPQHF
TRBV24-1 | TRBD1 | CATSARQGATEAFF
TRBV12-3/TRBV12-4 | TRBD2 | CASSRLAGGLGNEQFF
TRBV7-8 | - | CASSYEPNYGYTF
TRBV28 | - | CASSLLDGQAFF
TRBV6-2/TRBV6-3 | - | CASSSGSSNEQFF
TRBV12-3/TRBV12-4 | - | CASSLEGWNTEAFF
TRBV2 | TRBD1 | CASQGAGTEAFF
TRBV4-1 | TRBD2 | CASSQEDKTSGTGELFF
TRBV11-2 | - | CASSLKNSGALNTEAFF
TRBV4-3 | - | CASSQWLSDSSGGELFF
TRBV7-2 | TRBD1 | CASSPTKGAWNEQYF
TRBV7-9 | TRBD2 | CASSPMTSVVENTQYF
TRBV2 | - | CATTGTVTYEQYF
TRBV20-1 | - | CSARDWGGASGTDTQYF
TRBV7-6 | - | CASSPAGSRETQYF